These T cell receptor beta chains were read from a single sample in a study of identical twins. MiXCR, run by TCRdb on the 5' RACE reads, gives a single entry per CDR3 protein. The sample holds more than 600,000 distinct CDR3 sequences, 15% to 20% seen once. The sample was also reused in another study, on T cells expressing NK-cell markers.

Sequences were obtained from PBMCs. The receptors shown here come from a young woman in good health. The CDR3 runs from the conserved cysteine through the conserved F or W. A D gene is named only where the DNA matches it firmly. Clone sizes are given selectively: once, few, many, or a class where the clone is expanded.

d_call: NA; v_call: TRBV7-2; clone_size: few; j_call: TRBJ2-2; cdr3_nt: TGTGCCAGCAGCCCCATTAGGGCGGACACCGGGGAGCTGTTTTTT; cdr3_aa: CASSPIRADTGELFF
d_call: NA; v_call: TRBV5-1; clone_size: NA; j_call: TRBJ2-7; cdr3_nt: TGCGCCAGCAGCTCCGATCCCTCTCAGGAGCAGTACTTC; cdr3_aa: CASSSDPSQEQYF
d_call: NA; v_call: TRBV12-3/TRBV12-4; clone_size: few; j_call: TRBJ1-4; cdr3_nt: TGTGCCAGCAGTCCGCATCGACGGGAAAAACTGTTTTTT; cdr3_aa: CASSPHRREKLFF
d_call: TRBD1; v_call: TRBV18; clone_size: NA; j_call: TRBJ1-1; cdr3_nt: TGTGCCAGCTCGACGCTTCCGGGACAGGGGGCTACTGAAGCTTTCTTT; cdr3_aa: CASSTLPGQGATEAFF
d_call: NA; v_call: TRBV7-9; clone_size: few; j_call: TRBJ2-5; cdr3_nt: TGTGCCAGCAGCCCGTTGACCGGACAGAACCAAGAGACCCAGTACTTC; cdr3_aa: CASSPLTGQNQETQYF
d_call: NA; v_call: TRBV6-1; clone_size: many; j_call: TRBJ2-1; cdr3_nt: TGTGCCAGCAGTCGAGACAGCTCCTACAATGAGCAGTTCTTC; cdr3_aa: CASSRDSSYNEQFF
d_call: NA; v_call: TRBV6-1; clone_size: few; j_call: TRBJ2-7; cdr3_nt: TGTGCCAGCAGTCCCCTCGGGACGGGTCCAGCCGGCGAGCAGTACTTC; cdr3_aa: CASSPLGTGPAGEQYF
d_call: NA; v_call: TRBV20-1; clone_size: few; j_call: TRBJ2-1; cdr3_nt: TGCAGTGCTAGGTCCCCAGCGGAATCCTACAATGAGCAGTTCTTC; cdr3_aa: CSARSPAESYNEQFF
d_call: NA; v_call: TRBV20-1; clone_size: few; j_call: TRBJ1-2; cdr3_nt: TGCAGTGCTAGAGATGATACGGGGTGGGCCTATGGCTACACCTTC; cdr3_aa: CSARDDTGWAYGYTF
d_call: TRBD2; v_call: TRBV6-2/TRBV6-3; clone_size: NA; j_call: TRBJ2-7; cdr3_nt: TGTGCCAGCAGTTCCCTGGGACTAGTGGACGAGCAGTACTTC; cdr3_aa: CASSSLGLVDEQYF
d_call: NA; v_call: TRBV20-1; clone_size: NA; j_call: TRBJ1-4; cdr3_nt: TGCAGTGCTAGAGCCTACCGAGGAGGGGCGACTAATGAAAAACTGTTTTTT; cdr3_aa: CSARAYRGGATNEKLFF
d_call: TRBD1; v_call: TRBV11-2; clone_size: NA; j_call: TRBJ1-4; cdr3_nt: TGTGCCAGCAGCTTAGATCAGGGGGCAGAAGAAAAACTGTTTTTT; cdr3_aa: CASSLDQGAEEKLFF
d_call: TRBD2; v_call: TRBV7-2; clone_size: NA; j_call: TRBJ2-7; cdr3_nt: TGTGCCAGCAGCAGGGATAGCGGGAGGCCCTCCTACGAGCAGTACTTC; cdr3_aa: CASSRDSGRPSYEQYF
d_call: NA; v_call: TRBV18; clone_size: NA; j_call: TRBJ2-7; cdr3_nt: TGTGCCAGCTCACCACCGAGAGCTCACGGGATCTCCTACGAGCAGTACTTC; cdr3_aa: CASSPPRAHGISYEQYF
d_call: NA; v_call: TRBV15; clone_size: few; j_call: TRBJ2-4; cdr3_nt: TGTGCCACCGGGGAGGAAGGGCAGGGCTCCAGGAGCATTCAGTACTTC; cdr3_aa: CATGEEGQGSRSIQYF
d_call: NA; v_call: TRBV20-1; clone_size: many; j_call: TRBJ2-7; cdr3_nt: TGCAGTGCCGCCCAGTCAGACCGTGCTACCTACGAGCAGTACTTC; cdr3_aa: CSAAQSDRATYEQYF
d_call: NA; v_call: TRBV7-9; clone_size: few; j_call: TRBJ1-4; cdr3_nt: TGTGCCAGCAGCTTAGGGAAGGCTAATGAAAAACTGTTTTTT; cdr3_aa: CASSLGKANEKLFF
d_call: TRBD2; v_call: TRBV12-3/TRBV12-4; clone_size: many; j_call: TRBJ2-3; cdr3_nt: TGTGCCAGCAGTTTCCCCACCAGACTAGCGGGGAAGCCAGATACGCAGTATTTT; cdr3_aa: CASSFPTRLAGKPDTQYF
d_call: NA; v_call: TRBV5-5; clone_size: NA; j_call: TRBJ1-5; cdr3_nt: TGTGCCAGCAGCTCAAAGAATACAAAACAGCCCCAGCATTTT; cdr3_aa: CASSSKNTKQPQHF
d_call: TRBD1; v_call: TRBV10-2; clone_size: few; j_call: TRBJ1-5; cdr3_nt: TGCAGCCGGGGACAGATCATGGATCAGCCCCAGCATTTT; cdr3_aa: CSRGQIMDQPQHF
d_call: NA; v_call: TRBV5-4; clone_size: NA; j_call: TRBJ2-6; cdr3_nt: TGTGCCAGCAGCTTCTATTCGGGGGTCAACTTATTCTCTGGGGCCAACGTCCTGACTTTC; cdr3_aa: CASSFYSGVNLFSGANVLTF
d_call: TRBD2; v_call: TRBV7-9; clone_size: NA; j_call: TRBJ2-1; cdr3_nt: TGTGCCAGCAGCCCCGGGACTAGCGGGACTCGGTTCTTC; cdr3_aa: CASSPGTSGTRFF
d_call: NA; v_call: TRBV12-3/TRBV12-4; clone_size: NA; j_call: TRBJ1-4; cdr3_nt: TGTGCCAGCAGTTTGTGGGGCTTTAATGAAAAACTGTTTTTT; cdr3_aa: CASSLWGFNEKLFF
d_call: TRBD1; v_call: TRBV27; clone_size: NA; j_call: TRBJ2-7; cdr3_nt: TGTGCCAGCAGTGTCTCCGACAGGGGCCCATACGAGCAGTACTTC; cdr3_aa: CASSVSDRGPYEQYF
d_call: TRBD1; v_call: TRBV6-1; clone_size: few; j_call: TRBJ1-5; cdr3_nt: TGTGCCAGCAGCCGTGGGACAGGGGGTGAGCCCCAGCATTTT; cdr3_aa: CASSRGTGGEPQHF
d_call: NA; v_call: TRBV5-6; clone_size: few; j_call: TRBJ2-3; cdr3_nt: TGTGCCAGCAGCTTGGGGCGGGGGCATGGCACAGATACGCAGTATTTT; cdr3_aa: CASSLGRGHGTDTQYF
d_call: TRBD2; v_call: TRBV24-1; clone_size: NA; j_call: TRBJ2-1; cdr3_nt: TGTGCCACCAGTGACCCTAGCGGGGGCGCCTACAATGAGCAGTTCTTC; cdr3_aa: CATSDPSGGAYNEQFF
d_call: NA; v_call: TRBV12-3/TRBV12-4; clone_size: NA; j_call: TRBJ1-2; cdr3_nt: TGTGCCAGCAGTCTACGGTCTCAGGGGCTTTATGGCTACACCTTC; cdr3_aa: CASSLRSQGLYGYTF
d_call: NA; v_call: TRBV29-1; clone_size: NA; j_call: TRBJ1-1; cdr3_nt: TGCAGCGTTGACCTACAGGCGAACACTGAAGCTTTCTTT; cdr3_aa: CSVDLQANTEAFF
d_call: TRBD2; v_call: TRBV7-9; clone_size: NA; j_call: TRBJ2-7; cdr3_nt: TGTGCCAGCAGCCCTACTAGCGGGAGAGGCTACGAGCAGTACTTC; cdr3_aa: CASSPTSGRGYEQYF
d_call: NA; v_call: TRBV15; clone_size: NA; j_call: TRBJ2-2; cdr3_nt: TGTGCCACCAGCAGAGATCGGGCAGCGAACACCGGGGAGCTGTTTTTT; cdr3_aa: CATSRDRAANTGELFF
d_call: TRBD1; v_call: TRBV5-1; clone_size: few; j_call: TRBJ2-1; cdr3_nt: TGCGCCAGCAGCCCAGAAGGGACAGTGTTCTCCTACAATGAGCAGTTCTTC; cdr3_aa: CASSPEGTVFSYNEQFF
d_call: NA; v_call: TRBV12-3/TRBV12-4; clone_size: NA; j_call: TRBJ2-1; cdr3_nt: TGTGCCAGCAGTCGGACGGTCTACAATGAGCAGTTCTTC; cdr3_aa: CASSRTVYNEQFF
d_call: NA; v_call: TRBV18; clone_size: NA; j_call: TRBJ1-2; cdr3_nt: TGTGCCAGCTCACCGATTTCATCTCGGCAGTACTATGGCTACACCTTC; cdr3_aa: CASSPISSRQYYGYTF
d_call: NA; v_call: TRBV6-4; clone_size: NA; j_call: TRBJ1-2; cdr3_nt: TGTGCCAGCAGTGCCGGGGGCGATGGCTACACCTTC; cdr3_aa: CASSAGGDGYTF
d_call: TRBD1; v_call: TRBV10-3; clone_size: NA; j_call: TRBJ1-4; cdr3_nt: TGTGCCATCAAGGAGACAGGGAGGGAAAAACTGTTTTTT; cdr3_aa: CAIKETGREKLFF
d_call: NA; v_call: TRBV7-2; clone_size: few; j_call: TRBJ1-5; cdr3_nt: TGTGCCAGCAGCTTCCGGGTCGGGCAGCCCCAGCATTTT; cdr3_aa: CASSFRVGQPQHF
d_call: TRBD1; v_call: TRBV6-6; clone_size: few; j_call: TRBJ2-5; cdr3_nt: TGTGCCAGCAGCACAGGGGTAGTAACCCAGTACTTC; cdr3_aa: CASSTGVVTQYF
d_call: NA; v_call: TRBV2; clone_size: NA; j_call: TRBJ2-1; cdr3_nt: TGTGCCACTCCGGCTAGAGAGAGCTACAATGAGCAGTTCTTC; cdr3_aa: CATPARESYNEQFF
d_call: TRBD1; v_call: TRBV6-1; clone_size: few; j_call: TRBJ2-7; cdr3_nt: TGTGCCAGCAGGCGGACAGGAGCCTCGGGGGAGCAGTACTTC; cdr3_aa: CASRRTGASGEQYF
d_call: TRBD2; v_call: TRBV11-2; clone_size: few; j_call: TRBJ2-1; cdr3_nt: TGTGCCAGCAGCTTAGGCCGGGAGGGCCGATACAATGAGCAGTTCTTC; cdr3_aa: CASSLGREGRYNEQFF
d_call: NA; v_call: TRBV25-1; clone_size: NA; j_call: TRBJ2-3; cdr3_nt: TGTGCCAGCAGTGAATGGTCTAGCACAGATACGCAGTATTTT; cdr3_aa: CASSEWSSTDTQYF
d_call: TRBD2; v_call: TRBV4-3; clone_size: many; j_call: TRBJ2-3; cdr3_nt: TGCGCCAGCAGCCAAGATCGACCCAGCGGGAGAACAGATACGCAGTATTTT; cdr3_aa: CASSQDRPSGRTDTQYF
d_call: NA; v_call: TRBV6-6; clone_size: few; j_call: TRBJ2-1; cdr3_nt: TGTGCCAGCGGTCGAGCGTCAGACAATGAGCAGTTCTTC; cdr3_aa: CASGRASDNEQFF
d_call: NA; v_call: TRBV7-9; clone_size: NA; j_call: TRBJ1-6; cdr3_nt: TGTGCCAGCAGCTTAAGTAGGGAGGGGAATTCACCCCTCCACTTT; cdr3_aa: CASSLSREGNSPLHF
d_call: TRBD2; v_call: TRBV12-3/TRBV12-4; clone_size: few; j_call: TRBJ2-1; cdr3_nt: TGTGCCAGCATCCGGGGGGGTTACAATGAGCAGTTCTTC; cdr3_aa: CASIRGGYNEQFF
d_call: TRBD1; v_call: TRBV12-3/TRBV12-4; clone_size: few; j_call: TRBJ2-3; cdr3_nt: TGTGCCAGCGGGGGACAGGGATCGTTTTTGGGTACGCAGTATTTT; cdr3_aa: CASGGQGSFLGTQYF
d_call: TRBD2; v_call: TRBV29-1; clone_size: NA; j_call: TRBJ2-1; cdr3_nt: TGCAGCGTTGAACGGGGAGGGCTAGCGGGAGGAGAGAGGCAGTTCTTC; cdr3_aa: CSVERGGLAGGERQFF